Ten or more counts support the clone carrying this T cell receptor beta chain. MiXCR, applied by TCRdb to the reads, yields one record per CDR3 protein. The sample includes roughly 640,000 distinct CDR3 sequences, more than 20% seen only once; the top ten take approximately 8.2%. This sample is drawn from a study of T cell repertoires in cytomegalovirus infection. The junction had 11 bases not matched to a gene; V was cut back by 7 bases and J by 6 bases. Looked up from germline, CDR1 is SEHNR and CDR2 is FQNEAQ (reference sequence). CDR3 length: 15 amino acids. The clonotype was recovered from a human donor in good health (CMV status not recorded). Some clones in this sample may be carry-over from other donors' samples. The chain uses TRBV7-9 and TRBJ1-3, with 8 bases lining up with TRBD1. What was sequenced was CD8+ T cells from PBMCs. The CDR3 loop reads CASKSQDRVPNTIYF. CDR3 DNA: TGTGCCAGCAAGAGCCAGGACAGGGTGCCAAACACCATATATTTT. The full variable domain, with the rest looked up from reference TRBV7-9 and TRBJ1-3, is DTGVSQNPRHKITKRGQNVTFRCDPISEHNRLYWYRQTLGQGPEFLTYFQNEAQLEKSRLLSDRFSAERPKGSFSTLEIQRTEQGDSAMYLCASKSQDRVPNTIYFGEGSWLTVV.